A single sample is the source of the 27 T cell receptor beta chains below, sequenced in a study of human T cells and chemical hapten exposure. Via MiXCR, TCRdb re-called the RACE reads, giving one row per CDR3 protein. The sample lists approximately 110,000 distinct CDR3 sequences; 9% to 9.5% were seen once. Time point: patch test 2, 6 weeks after DPC sensitization. As to treatment: therapeutic diphenylcyclopropenone sensitization with weekly scalp DPC. The sample here was whole blood, taken in connection with sensitization to the hapten diphenylcyclopropenone (DPC). These TCRs come from a woman aged 40 to 49 with alopecia areata. Some clones in this sample may be carry-over from other donors' samples.

This clonotype was recorded many times. This chain joins TRBV6-5 and TRBJ1-2; 9 bases line up with TRBD1. The CDR3 sequence is 17 residues long. The trim removed 6 bases at V and 6 bases at J, leaving 17 bases unmatched. Germline CDR1 reads MNHEY; CDR2 reads SVGAGI. In DNA, the CDR3 is TGTGCCAGCAGAACCATTTCTGGGGTACGACAGGGGGATGGCTACACCTTC. The encoded protein is CASRTISGVRQGDGYTF.

The sample holds a few counts of this clonotype. J is TRBJ2-1 and V is TRBV29-1; 8 bases align to TRBD1. Per the germline V gene, CDR1 is SQVTM and CDR2 is ANQGSEA. The CDR3 has 14 residues. The trim removed 7 bases at V and 8 bases at J, leaving 13 bases unmatched. CDR3 loop: CSARGAQGEDEQFF. The CDR3 DNA reads TGCAGCGCTCGAGGGGCACAGGGGGAGGATGAGCAGTTCTTC.

This clonotype was seen at least ten times. The V gene is TRBV5-1, the J gene TRBJ2-3; a weak D match, TRBD2 (5 bases). The germline gives CDR1 SGHRS, CDR2 YFSETQ. Trimming took 4 bases from V and 4 from J, leaving 10 bases between them. The CDR3 consists of 13 residues. CDR3 nucleotide sequence: TGCGCCAGCAGCCTGAGGGCATCAGATACGCAGTATTTT. The encoded protein is CASSLRASDTQYF. The variable domain in full, with the rest retrieved from reference TRBV5-1 and TRBJ2-3, is KAGVTQTPRYLIKTRGQQVTLSCSPISGHRSVSWYQQTPGQGLQFLFEYFSETQRNKGNFPGRFSGRQFSNSRSEMNVSTLELGDSALYLCASSLRASDTQYFGPGTRLTVL.

This clonotype was detected a few times. The chain links TRBV6-1 to TRBJ2-1; 9 nucleotides agree with TRBD2. The germline CDR1 and CDR2 sequences are MNHNS and SASEGT. The CDR3 sequence is 16 residues long. Germline trimming cut 3 bases from V and 6 bases from J; bases unmatched to any gene: 9. The DNA for the CDR3 is TGTGCCAGCAGTGAGAGGTCTAGCGGGGTCCTCAATGAGCAGTTCTTC. This encodes CASSERSSGVLNEQFF.

This clonotype appeared many times. The chain couples TRBV24-1 to TRBJ2-7; a weak D match, TRBD2 (6 bases). CDR3 length: 15 amino acids. Germline CDR1 reads KGHDR; CDR2 reads SFDVKD. V shed 3 bases and J shed 3 bases, with 14 bases lying between them. CDR3: CATSDPKAGSYEQYF. In DNA form, the CDR3 reads TGTGCCACCAGTGATCCTAAGGCGGGGAGCTACGAGCAGTACTTC.

This clonotype was recorded at least ten times. The rearrangement links TRBV4-1 to TRBJ1-5; 9 bases agree with TRBD1. The V gene's germline CDR1 is MGHRA and CDR2 YSYEKL. This CDR3 comprises 16 residues. V lost 0 bases and J lost 5; bases outside the gene matches: 5. CDR3 bases: TGCGCCAGCAGCCAAGATGGGGGACAGGGTGATCAGCCCCAGCATTTT. Amino acid sequence: CASSQDGGQGDQPQHF.

CDR3 amino acids: CASSASTGGYNSPLHF. The CDR3 DNA is TGTGCCAGCTCAGCCTCGACAGGGGGCTATAATTCACCCCTCCACTTT. The V and J genes are TRBV18 and TRBJ1-6, with 9 positions matching TRBD1. J gave up 3 bases and V 5 bases, and 5 bases lay outside the gene matches. The CDR3 covers 16 residues. From germline, CDR1 is KGHSH and CDR2 LQKENI.

This clonotype was observed at least ten times. This chain joins TRBV6-2 or TRBV6-3 and TRBJ1-1, with unresolved D. The CDR3 extends over 11 amino acids. The V end was cut by 5 bases, the J end by 7 bases, with 8 bases between. Germline CDR1 MNHEY, CDR2 SVGEGT. The CDR3 DNA reads as TGTGCCAGCAGTCGGCTAGGTGAAGCTTTCTTT. Encoded protein: CASSRLGEAFF.

The V call is TRBV7-9, the J call TRBJ2-6; a weak D match, TRBD1 (6 bases). Germline V gives CDR1 SEHNR, CDR2 FQNEAQ (reference sequence). With 6 bases removed from V and 4 bases from J, the gap between germline ends came to 13 bases. CDR3 length: 15 amino acids. The CDR3 here is CASRSQGTGANVLTF. The CDR3 DNA reads TGTGCCAGCAGGTCACAGGGAACGGGGGCCAACGTCCTGACTTTC.

The chain carries TRBV6-2 or TRBV6-3 and TRBJ2-2, with 8 bases identical to TRBD1. Germline V gene sequence: CDR1 MNHEY, CDR2 SVGEGT. After removal of 8 bases from V and 0 bases from J, the junction contained 2 bases not matched to a gene. This CDR3 is built from 14 residues. For the CDR3, the DNA is TGTGCCAGCCGGACAGGGACGAACACCGGGGAGCTGTTTTTT. This translates into CASRTGTNTGELFF.

V gene TRBV6-6 combines with J gene TRBJ1-6; 10 bases match TRBD1. V lost 8 bases, J lost 6 bases, and 7 bases stayed unmatched. From germline, CDR1 is MNHNY and CDR2 SVGAGI (reference sequence). There are 15 residues in the CDR3. The CDR3 loop reads CASSIRQGANSPLHF. CDR3 coding DNA: TGTGCCAGCTCCATCCGACAGGGGGCTAATTCACCCCTCCACTTT.

This clonotype was seen many times. J is TRBJ2-7 and V is TRBV7-2; 8 bases are shared with TRBD1. There are 13 residues in the CDR3. The germline gives CDR1 SGHTA, CDR2 FQGNSA. J lost 9 bases, V lost 4 bases, and 8 bases had no gene match. For the CDR3, the DNA is TGTGCCAGCAGCTCATACGGACAGGGAGGGCAGTACTTC. This gives the protein CASSSYGQGGQYF.

The table lists this clonotype with a few counts. The chain carries TRBV18 and TRBJ2-5; D possibly uses TRBD1 or TRBD2 (5 bases each). CDR3 length equals 15 residues. The ends were cut back, 6 bases at V and 4 bases at J, with 18 bases in the middle. Germline CDR1 KGHSH, CDR2 LQKENI. CDR3 in DNA: TGTGCCAGCTCCCCGGGACCCCTCGGCGGAGAGACCCAGTACTTC. This gives the protein CASSPGPLGGETQYF.

This clonotype turned up a few times. The V gene is TRBV6-1, the J gene TRBJ2-6; D remains ambiguous. The germline gives CDR1 MNHNS, CDR2 SASEGT. Trimming left V 1 base short and J 0 bases short, with 4 bases between. CDR3 length: 15 residues. CDR3 sequence (DNA): TGTGCCAGCAGTGAAGGTTCCTCTGGGGCCAACGTCCTGACTTTC. Protein sequence: CASSEGSSGANVLTF.

This clonotype was recorded at least ten times. The chain has TRBV5-5 and TRBJ1-2, with a possible D match to TRBD1 (6 bases). Germline lookup yields CDR1 SGHKS and CDR2 YYEKEE (reference sequence). Trimming pared 1 base from V and 4 bases from J, leaving 14 bases between. This CDR3 is 15 amino acids long. The CDR3: CASSLTGHTTYGYTF. Written as DNA, the CDR3 is TGTGCCAGCAGCTTGACAGGGCATACGACCTATGGCTACACCTTC. Combining the CDR3 with reference TRBV5-5 and TRBJ1-2 gives the whole variable domain DAGVTQSPTHLIKTRGQQVTLRCSPISGHKSVSWYQQVLGQGPQFIFQYYEKEERGRGNFPDRFSARQFPNYSSELNVNALLLGDSALYLCASSLTGHTTYGYTFGSGTRLTVV.

The V gene is TRBV29-1, the J gene TRBJ1-5; no clear D. This CDR3 comprises 13 residues. Per germline, CDR1 SQVTM and CDR2 ANQGSEA. V was pared by 5 bases and J by 0 bases, with 8 bases between. CDR3 DNA: TGCAGCGTTCAGGCCTATAGCAATCAGCCCCAGCATTTT. Translation gives CSVQAYSNQPQHF.

A few counts support this clonotype. This chain uses TRBV15 with TRBJ2-1, with TRBD2 matching 11 bases. Losses at the gene ends were 3 bases for V and 6 bases for J; bases not matched to a gene: 7. This CDR3 has 16 residues. CDR1 LNHNV and CDR2 YYDKDF come from the germline V gene (reference sequence). DNA for the CDR3: TGTGCCACCAGCAGGGGGACTAGCGGCGACCTCAATGAGCAGTTCTTC. The encoded protein is CATSRGTSGDLNEQFF.

This clonotype has ten or more counts. The chain links TRBV6-5 to TRBJ2-1; 8 bases agree with TRBD2. Germline V gene data show CDR1 as MNHEY and CDR2 as SVGAGI. This CDR3 is built from 15 residues. V gave up 0 bases and J gave up 7 bases; unmatched junction bases: 5. As DNA, the CDR3 is TGTGCCAGCAGTTACTCTAGCGGGGTGAAGAATGAGCAGTTCTTC. Amino acid sequence: CASSYSSGVKNEQFF.

This clonotype was seen at least ten times. The chain couples TRBV4-2 to TRBJ2-2; D gene uncertain. The germline V gene has CDR1 LGHNA and CDR2 YNFKEQ. V was pared by 4 bases and J by 0 bases, with 6 bases between. This CDR3 contains 14 residues. The chain's CDR3 is CASSLSPNTGELFF. In nucleotides, the CDR3 is TGTGCCAGCAGCCTTAGCCCGAACACCGGGGAGCTGTTTTTT.

This clonotype was counted a few times. The chain combines TRBV5-8 with TRBJ1-1; D is unresolved. Looked up from germline, CDR1 is SGHTS and CDR2 is YDEGEE. V was pared by 1 base and J by 4 bases, with 8 bases between. CDR3 length equals 13 residues. The CDR3: CASSLTASTEAFF. Written as DNA, the CDR3 is TGTGCCAGCAGCTTGACAGCGAGCACTGAAGCTTTCTTT.

This clonotype was seen more than once but under ten times. V and J are TRBV6-2 or TRBV6-3 and TRBJ2-7; no definite D call. V was shortened by 2 bases and J by 2 bases, with 7 bases between the two germline ends. Germline assignment: CDR1 MNHEY and CDR2 SVGEGT. The CDR3 is 13 amino acids. The DNA of the CDR3 is TGTGCCAGCAGTTACAGGGCAGCCTACGAGCAGTACTTC. It codes for CASSYRAAYEQYF.

This clonotype was counted many times. This chain links TRBV20-1 with TRBJ2-3; D is possibly TRBD1 or TRBD2 (6 bases each). The CDR3 runs to 15 residues. CDR1 DFQATT and CDR2 SNEGSKA come from the germline V gene (reference sequence). V was shortened by 2 bases and J by 4 bases, with 16 bases between the two germline ends. In nucleotides, the CDR3 is TGCAGTGCTAGATCCCCCCCCGGGGGCCCAGATACGCAGTATTTT. As protein: CSARSPPGGPDTQYF.

The V gene is TRBV6-5, the J gene TRBJ2-1, with D perhaps given as TRBD1 or TRBD2 (6 bases each). V gave up 4 bases and J gave up 11 bases, with 18 bases separating them. CDR1 and CDR2 (germline): MNHEY, SVGAGI. This CDR3 is built from 14 residues. The CDR3 coding sequence is TGTGCCAGCAGTTCCCCGGGACGGGGGCGTCAGCAGTTCTTC. The encoded protein is CASSSPGRGRQQFF.

Ten or more counts support this clonotype. This chain uses TRBV7-2 with TRBJ1-5; 7 bases line up with TRBD1. V lost 5 bases and J lost 0; bases outside the gene matches: 13. Germline V CDR1 and CDR2: SGHTA, FQGNSA. The CDR3 totals 18 residues. The CDR3 nucleotides read TGTGCCAGCAGCCCAGGGGGTAGAGGGGCTTATAGCAATCAGCCCCAGCATTTT. This translates into CASSPGGRGAYSNQPQHF.

The chain couples TRBV6-6 to TRBJ2-1, with unresolved D. The CDR3 spans 12 residues. With 5 bases removed from V and 7 bases from J, the gap between germline ends came to 9 bases. CDR1 and CDR2 from the germline V gene are MNHNY and SVGAGI (reference sequence). The CDR3 DNA follows: TGTGCCAGCAGTAGACACAGTAATGAGCAGTTCTTC. Protein product: CASSRHSNEQFF.

V usage is TRBV28 and J usage is TRBJ2-1; 8 positions match TRBD2. The CDR3 has 12 residues. The ends lost 6 bases at V and 8 bases at J; junction bases unmatched: 3. CDR1 and CDR2 from the germline V gene are MDHEN and SYDVKM. The CDR3 loop is CASRTSVDEQFF. DNA for the CDR3: TGTGCCAGCAGGACTAGCGTGGATGAGCAGTTCTTC.

The chain has TRBV5-4 and TRBJ2-1; 8 nucleotides align to TRBD2. Germline loops: CDR1 SGHNT, CDR2 YYREEE (reference sequence). The junction had 6 bases not matched to a gene; V was cut back by 0 bases and J by 4 bases. The CDR3 loop spans 16 amino acids. The CDR3 DNA is TGTGCCAGCAGCTTGGGGACGGGGGGGTTATACAATGAGCAGTTCTTC. Translation gives CASSLGTGGLYNEQFF.